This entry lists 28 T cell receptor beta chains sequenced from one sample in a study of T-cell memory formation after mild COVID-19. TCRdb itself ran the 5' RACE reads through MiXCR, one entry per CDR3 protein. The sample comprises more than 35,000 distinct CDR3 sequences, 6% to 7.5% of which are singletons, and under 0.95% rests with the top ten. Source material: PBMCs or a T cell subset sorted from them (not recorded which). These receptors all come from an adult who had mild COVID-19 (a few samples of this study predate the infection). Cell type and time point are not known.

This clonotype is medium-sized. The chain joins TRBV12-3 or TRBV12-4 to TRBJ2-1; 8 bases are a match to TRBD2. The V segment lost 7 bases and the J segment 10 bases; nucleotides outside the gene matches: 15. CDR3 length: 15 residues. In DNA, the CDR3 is TGTGCCAGCAACCGAGCGGGGGCCTCCGTTGCGGAGCAGTTCTTC. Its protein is CASNRAGASVAEQFF.

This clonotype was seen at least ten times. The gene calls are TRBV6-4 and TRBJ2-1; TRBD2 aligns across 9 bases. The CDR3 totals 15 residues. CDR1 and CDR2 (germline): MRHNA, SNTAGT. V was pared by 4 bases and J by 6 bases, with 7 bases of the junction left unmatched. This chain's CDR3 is CASSVAGGPVNEQFF. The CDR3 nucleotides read TGTGCCAGCAGTGTGGCGGGGGGGCCCGTCAATGAGCAGTTCTTC.

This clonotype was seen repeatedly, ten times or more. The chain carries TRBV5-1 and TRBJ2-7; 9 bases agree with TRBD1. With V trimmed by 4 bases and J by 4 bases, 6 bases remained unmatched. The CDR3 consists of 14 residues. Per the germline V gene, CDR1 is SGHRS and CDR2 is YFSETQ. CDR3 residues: CASSPDRGRYEQYF. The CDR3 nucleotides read TGCGCCAGCAGCCCGGACAGGGGAAGATACGAGCAGTACTTC.

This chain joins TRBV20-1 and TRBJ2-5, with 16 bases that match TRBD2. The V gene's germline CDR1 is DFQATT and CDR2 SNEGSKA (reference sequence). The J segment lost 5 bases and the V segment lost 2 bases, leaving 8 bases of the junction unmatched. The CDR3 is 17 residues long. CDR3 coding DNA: TGCAGTGCTAGAACGGGACTAGCGGGGGGGCCGAGGGAGACCCAGTACTTC. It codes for CSARTGLAGGPRETQYF.

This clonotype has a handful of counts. The CDR3 DNA is TGTGCCAGCAGCATCCAACATAAAAACGAGCAGTACTTC. Encoded protein: CASSIQHKNEQYF. The V call is TRBV7-8, the J call TRBJ2-7; no reliable D call. The V gene lost 5 bases and the J gene lost 5 bases, with 13 bases spanning the gap. Per the germline V gene, CDR1 is SGHVS and CDR2 is FQNEAQ. The CDR3 extends over 13 amino acids.

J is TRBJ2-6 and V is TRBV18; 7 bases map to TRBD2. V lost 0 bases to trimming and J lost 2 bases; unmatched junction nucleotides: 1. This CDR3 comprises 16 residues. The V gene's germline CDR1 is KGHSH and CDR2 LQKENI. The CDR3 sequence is CASSPPGRAGANVLTF. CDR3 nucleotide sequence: TGTGCCAGCTCACCACCGGGGAGGGCTGGGGCCAACGTCCTGACTTTC.

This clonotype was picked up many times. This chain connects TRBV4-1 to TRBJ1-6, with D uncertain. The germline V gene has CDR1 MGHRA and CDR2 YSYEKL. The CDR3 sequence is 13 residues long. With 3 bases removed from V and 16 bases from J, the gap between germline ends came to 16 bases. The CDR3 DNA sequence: TGCGCCAGCAGCCAGACACGTGGGGAAAAGCTCCACTTT. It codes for CASSQTRGEKLHF.

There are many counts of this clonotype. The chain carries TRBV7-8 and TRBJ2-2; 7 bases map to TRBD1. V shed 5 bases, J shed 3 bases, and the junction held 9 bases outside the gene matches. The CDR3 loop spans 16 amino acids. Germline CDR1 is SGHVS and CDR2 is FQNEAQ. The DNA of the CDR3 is TGTGCCAGCAGCCTTTCGGACAGGCGATACACCGGGGAGCTGTTTTTT. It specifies CASSLSDRRYTGELFF.

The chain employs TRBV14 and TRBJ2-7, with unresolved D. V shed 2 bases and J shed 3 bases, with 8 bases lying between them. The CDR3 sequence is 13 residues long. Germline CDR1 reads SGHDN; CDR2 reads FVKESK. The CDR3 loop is CASSQLGYYEQYF. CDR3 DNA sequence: TGTGCCAGCAGCCAACTAGGTTACTACGAGCAGTACTTC.

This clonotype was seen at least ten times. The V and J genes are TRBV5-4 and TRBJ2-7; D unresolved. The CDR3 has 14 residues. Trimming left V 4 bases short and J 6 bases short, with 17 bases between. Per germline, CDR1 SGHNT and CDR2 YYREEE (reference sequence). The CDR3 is CASSTDLQESEQYF. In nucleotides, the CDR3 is TGTGCCAGCAGCACCGACCTCCAGGAGAGCGAGCAGTACTTC.

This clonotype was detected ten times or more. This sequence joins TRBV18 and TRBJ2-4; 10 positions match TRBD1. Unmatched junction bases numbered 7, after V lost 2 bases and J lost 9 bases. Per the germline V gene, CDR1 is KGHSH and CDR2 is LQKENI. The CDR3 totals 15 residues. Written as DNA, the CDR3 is TGTGCCAGCTCACCAAGGACAGGGGGGTCAGGCATTCAGTACTTC. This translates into CASSPRTGGSGIQYF.

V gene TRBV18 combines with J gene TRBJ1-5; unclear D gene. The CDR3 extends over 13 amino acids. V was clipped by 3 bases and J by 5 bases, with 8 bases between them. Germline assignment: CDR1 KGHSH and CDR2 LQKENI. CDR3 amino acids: CASSPDRDQPQHF. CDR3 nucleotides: TGTGCCAGCTCACCGGACCGAGATCAGCCCCAGCATTTT.

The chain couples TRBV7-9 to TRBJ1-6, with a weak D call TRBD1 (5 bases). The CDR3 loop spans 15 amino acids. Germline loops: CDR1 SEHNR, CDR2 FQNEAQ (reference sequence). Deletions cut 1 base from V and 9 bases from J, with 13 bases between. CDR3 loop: CASSLVISTGSPLHF. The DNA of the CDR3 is TGTGCCAGCAGCTTAGTGATCAGTACAGGTTCACCCCTCCACTTT.

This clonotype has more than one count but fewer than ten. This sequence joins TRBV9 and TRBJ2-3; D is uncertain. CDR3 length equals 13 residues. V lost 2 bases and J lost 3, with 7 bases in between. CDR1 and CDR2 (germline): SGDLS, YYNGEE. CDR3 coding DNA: TGTGCCAGCAGCGTTTGGGAAACAGATACGCAGTATTTT. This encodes CASSVWETDTQYF.

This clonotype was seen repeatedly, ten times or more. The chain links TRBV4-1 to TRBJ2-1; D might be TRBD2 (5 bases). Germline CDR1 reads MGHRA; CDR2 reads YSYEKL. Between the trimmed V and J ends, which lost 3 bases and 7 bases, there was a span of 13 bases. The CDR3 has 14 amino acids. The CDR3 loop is CASSQNGINNEQFF. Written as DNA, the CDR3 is TGCGCCAGCAGCCAGAACGGGATAAATAATGAGCAGTTCTTC.

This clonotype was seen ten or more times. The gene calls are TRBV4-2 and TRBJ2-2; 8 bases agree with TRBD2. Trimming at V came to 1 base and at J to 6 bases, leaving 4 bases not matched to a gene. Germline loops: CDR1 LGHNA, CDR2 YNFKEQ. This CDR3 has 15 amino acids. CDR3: CASSQGLLAAGELFF. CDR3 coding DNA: TGTGCCAGCAGCCAAGGCTTACTAGCGGCCGGGGAGCTGTTTTTT.

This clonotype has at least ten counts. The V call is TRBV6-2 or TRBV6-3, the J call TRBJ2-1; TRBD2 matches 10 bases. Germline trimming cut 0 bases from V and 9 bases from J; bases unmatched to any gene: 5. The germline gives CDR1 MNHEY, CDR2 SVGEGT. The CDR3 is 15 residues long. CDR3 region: CASSYSSGLATEQFF. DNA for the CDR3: TGTGCCAGCAGTTACTCGTCGGGACTAGCGACTGAGCAGTTCTTC.

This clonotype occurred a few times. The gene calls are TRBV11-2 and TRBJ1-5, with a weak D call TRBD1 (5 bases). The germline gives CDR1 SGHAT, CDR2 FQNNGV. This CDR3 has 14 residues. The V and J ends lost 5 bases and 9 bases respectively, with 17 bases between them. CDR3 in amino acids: CASSLGAVGTPQHF. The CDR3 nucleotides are TGTGCCAGCAGCCTTGGGGCCGTTGGAACGCCCCAGCATTTT. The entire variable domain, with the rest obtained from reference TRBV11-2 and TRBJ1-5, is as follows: EAGVAQSPRYKIIEKRQSVAFWCNPISGHATLYWYQQILGQGPKLLIQFQNNGVVDDSQLPKDRFSAERLKGVDSTLKIQPAKLEDSAVYLCASSLGAVGTPQHFGDGTRLSIL.

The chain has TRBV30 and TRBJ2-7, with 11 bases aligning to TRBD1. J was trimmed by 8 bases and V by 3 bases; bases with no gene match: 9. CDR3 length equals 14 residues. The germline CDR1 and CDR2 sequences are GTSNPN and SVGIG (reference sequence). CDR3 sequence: CAWSWTGGNPKQYF. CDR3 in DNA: TGTGCCTGGAGCTGGACAGGGGGCAACCCTAAGCAGTACTTC.

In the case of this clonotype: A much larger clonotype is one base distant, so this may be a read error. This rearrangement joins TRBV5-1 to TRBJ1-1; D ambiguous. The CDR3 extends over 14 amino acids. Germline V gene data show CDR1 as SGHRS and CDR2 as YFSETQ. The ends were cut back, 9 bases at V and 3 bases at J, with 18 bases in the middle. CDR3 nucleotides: TGCGCCATCAGTAGTCGGGGAAGTGACACTGAAGCTTTCTTT. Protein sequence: CAISSRGSDTEAFF. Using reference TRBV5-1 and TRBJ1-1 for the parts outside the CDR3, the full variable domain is KAGVTQTPRYLIKTRGQQVTLSCSPISGHRSVSWYQQTPGQGLQFLFEYFSETQRNKGNFPGRFSGRQFSNSRSEMNVSTLELGDSALYLCAISSRGSDTEAFFGQGTRLTVV.

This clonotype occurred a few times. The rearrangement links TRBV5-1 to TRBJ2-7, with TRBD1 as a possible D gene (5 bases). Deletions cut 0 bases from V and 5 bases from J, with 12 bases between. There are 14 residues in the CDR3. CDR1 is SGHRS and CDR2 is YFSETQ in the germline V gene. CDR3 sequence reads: CASSLGQPRHEQYF. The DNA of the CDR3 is TGCGCCAGCAGCTTGGGACAGCCTCGCCACGAGCAGTACTTC.

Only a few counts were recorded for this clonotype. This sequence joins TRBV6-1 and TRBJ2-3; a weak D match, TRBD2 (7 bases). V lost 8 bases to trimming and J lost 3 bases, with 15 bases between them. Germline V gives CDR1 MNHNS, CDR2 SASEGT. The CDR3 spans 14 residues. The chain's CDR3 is CASWEGGGTDTQYF. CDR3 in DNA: TGTGCCAGCTGGGAAGGGGGGGGAACAGATACGCAGTATTTT.

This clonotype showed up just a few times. The CDR3 DNA sequence: TGTGCCACCAGCAGAGATCCCGGGAACATCTACGAGCAGTACTTC. This sequence encodes CATSRDPGNIYEQYF. This sequence joins TRBV15 and TRBJ2-7; possible D gene TRBD2, 5 bases. The CDR3 sequence is 15 residues long. Trimming took 0 bases from V and 3 from J, leaving 12 bases between them. Germline values: CDR1 LNHNV, CDR2 YYDKDF (reference sequence).

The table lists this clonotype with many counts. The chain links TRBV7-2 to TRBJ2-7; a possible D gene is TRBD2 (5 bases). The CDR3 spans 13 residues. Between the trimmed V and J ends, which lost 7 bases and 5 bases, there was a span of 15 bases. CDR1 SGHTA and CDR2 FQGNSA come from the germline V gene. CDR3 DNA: TGTGCCAGCACTCCGAGGGTTGTCCACGAGCAGTACTTC. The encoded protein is CASTPRVVHEQYF. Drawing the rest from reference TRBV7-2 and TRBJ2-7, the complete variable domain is GAGVSQSPSNKVTEKGKDVELRCDPISGHTALYWYRQSLGQGLEFLIYFQGNSAPDKSGLPSDRFSAERTGGSVSTLTIQRTQQEDSAVYLCASTPRVVHEQYFGPGTRLTVT.

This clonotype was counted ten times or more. In nucleotides, the CDR3 is TGCGCCAGCAGCCAAGATTTACTAGACTACGAGCAGTACTTC. It translates to CASSQDLLDYEQYF. The chain has TRBV4-3 and TRBJ2-7; possibly TRBD2 for D (5 bases). The germline V gene has CDR1 LGHNA and CDR2 YSLEER. Trimming removed 0 bases at V and 3 bases at J, with 9 bases between. The CDR3 is made up of 14 amino acids.

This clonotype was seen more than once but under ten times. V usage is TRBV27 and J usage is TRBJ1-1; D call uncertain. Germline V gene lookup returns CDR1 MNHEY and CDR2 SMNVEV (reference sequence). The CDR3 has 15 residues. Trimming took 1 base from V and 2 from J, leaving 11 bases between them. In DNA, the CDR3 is TGTGCCAGCAGTTTATTCGGGTCCTCCAACACTGAAGCTTTCTTT. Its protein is CASSLFGSSNTEAFF.

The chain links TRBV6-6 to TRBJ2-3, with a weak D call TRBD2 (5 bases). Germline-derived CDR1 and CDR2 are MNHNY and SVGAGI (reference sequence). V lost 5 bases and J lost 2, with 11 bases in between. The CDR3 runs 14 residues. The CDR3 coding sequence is TGTGCCAGCAGTCCGCCGGGAACCACAGATACGCAGTATTTT. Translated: CASSPPGTTDTQYF.

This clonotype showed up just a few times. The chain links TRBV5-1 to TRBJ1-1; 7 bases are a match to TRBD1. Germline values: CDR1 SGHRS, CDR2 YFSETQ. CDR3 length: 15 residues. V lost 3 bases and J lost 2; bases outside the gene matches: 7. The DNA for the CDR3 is TGCGCCAGCAGCTGGGTGGGACAGAGAAACACTGAAGCTTTCTTT. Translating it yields CASSWVGQRNTEAFF.